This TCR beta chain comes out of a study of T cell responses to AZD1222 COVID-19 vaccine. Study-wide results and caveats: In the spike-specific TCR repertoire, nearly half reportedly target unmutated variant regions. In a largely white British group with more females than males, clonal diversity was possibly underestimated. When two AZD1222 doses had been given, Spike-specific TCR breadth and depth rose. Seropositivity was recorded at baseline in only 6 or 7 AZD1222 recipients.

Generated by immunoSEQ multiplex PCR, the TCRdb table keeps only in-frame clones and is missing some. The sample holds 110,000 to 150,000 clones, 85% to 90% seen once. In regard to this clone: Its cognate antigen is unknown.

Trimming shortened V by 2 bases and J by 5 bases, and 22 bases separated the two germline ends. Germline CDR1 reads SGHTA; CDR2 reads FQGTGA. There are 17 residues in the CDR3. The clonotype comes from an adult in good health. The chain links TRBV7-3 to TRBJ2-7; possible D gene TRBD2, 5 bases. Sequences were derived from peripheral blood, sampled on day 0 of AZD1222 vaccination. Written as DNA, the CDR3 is TGTGCCAGCAGCTTAGACAACCGGTTTCGGAGGAGCCACGAGCAGTACTTC. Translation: CASSLDNRFRRSHEQYF.